This T cell receptor (beta chain) was captured in a study of blood T cells in healthy people across ages. Study-wide points: Not knowing donor CMV status may have confounded expanded clonotype changes.

Primed by a sample-barcoded 5' primer and a J-beta primer mix, a second PCR proceeded for roughly 6 to 12 cycles. TCRdb ran MiXCR on the 5' RACE reads and lists one entry per CDR3 protein. This repertoire shows 800,000 or so distinct CDR3 sequences, under 80% found once; its top ten account for 25% to 35%. Donors ranged from about 6 to 90 years old and were healthy Caucasians in Russia. Trimming cost V 0 bases and J 3 bases, with 11 bases left between them. The CDR3 is 15 amino acids. From germline, CDR1 is DFQATT and CDR2 SNEGSKA (reference sequence). A remark on this clonotype: The antigen is undetermined.

Sequencing used blood. The chain employs TRBV20-1 and TRBJ1-4; possibly TRBD1 for D (5 bases). This sequence originates from a man aged 25-45 years in good health. CDR3 in DNA: TGCAGTGCTAGAGAGTGGGGGGTGGCTAATGAAAAACTGTTTTTT. It encodes CSAREWGVANEKLFF.